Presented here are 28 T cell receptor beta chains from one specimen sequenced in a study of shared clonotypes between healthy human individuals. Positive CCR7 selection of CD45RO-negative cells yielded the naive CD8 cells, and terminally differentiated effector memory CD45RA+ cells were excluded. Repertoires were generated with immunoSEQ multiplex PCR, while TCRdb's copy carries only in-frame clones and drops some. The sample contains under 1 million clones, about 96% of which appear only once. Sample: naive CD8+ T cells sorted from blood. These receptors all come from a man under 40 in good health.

The CDR3 sequence: CASSYLGGRDEQYF. DNA for the CDR3: TGTGCCAGCAGTTACTTGGGGGGCCGGGACGAGCAGTACTTC. The chain uses TRBV6-5 and TRBJ2-7; D may correspond to TRBD1 or TRBD2 (6 bases each). This CDR3 region has 14 residues. The ends were cut back, 1 base at V and 5 bases at J, with 12 bases in the middle. Germline CDR1 MNHEY, CDR2 SVGAGI.

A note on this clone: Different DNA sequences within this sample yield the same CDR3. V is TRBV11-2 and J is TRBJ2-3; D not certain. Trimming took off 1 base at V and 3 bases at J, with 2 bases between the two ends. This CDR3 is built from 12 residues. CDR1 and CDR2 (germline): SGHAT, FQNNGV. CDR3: CASSLVTDTQYF. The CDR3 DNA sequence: TGTGCCAGCAGCTTAGTGACAGATACGCAGTATTTT. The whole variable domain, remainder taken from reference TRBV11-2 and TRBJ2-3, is EAGVAQSPRYKIIEKRQSVAFWCNPISGHATLYWYQQILGQGPKLLIQFQNNGVVDDSQLPKDRFSAERLKGVDSTLKIQPAKLEDSAVYLCASSLVTDTQYFGPGTRLTVL.

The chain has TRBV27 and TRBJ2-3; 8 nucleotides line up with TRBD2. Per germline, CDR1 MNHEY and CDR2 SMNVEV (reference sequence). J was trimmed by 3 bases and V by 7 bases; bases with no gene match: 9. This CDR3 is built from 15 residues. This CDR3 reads CASIVTSGGTDTQYF. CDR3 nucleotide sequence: TGTGCCAGCATCGTTACTAGCGGAGGAACAGATACGCAGTATTTT.

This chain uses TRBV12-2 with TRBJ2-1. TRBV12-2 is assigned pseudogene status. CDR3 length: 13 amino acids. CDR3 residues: CASRLGVGNEQFF. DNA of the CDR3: TGTGCAAGTCGCTTAGGAGTGGGCAATGAGCAGTTCTTC.

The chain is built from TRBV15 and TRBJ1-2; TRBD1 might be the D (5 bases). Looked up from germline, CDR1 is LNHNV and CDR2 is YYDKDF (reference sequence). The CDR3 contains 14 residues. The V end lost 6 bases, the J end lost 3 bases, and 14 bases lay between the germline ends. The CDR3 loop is CATSHRYPHYGYTF. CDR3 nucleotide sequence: TGTGCCACCAGTCACAGGTACCCACACTATGGCTACACCTTC.

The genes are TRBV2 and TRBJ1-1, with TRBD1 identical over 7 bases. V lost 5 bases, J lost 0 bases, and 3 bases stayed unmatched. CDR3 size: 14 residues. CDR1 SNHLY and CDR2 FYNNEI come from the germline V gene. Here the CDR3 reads CASSRDSMNTEAFF. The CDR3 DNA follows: TGTGCCAGCAGTAGGGACAGCATGAACACTGAAGCTTTCTTT.

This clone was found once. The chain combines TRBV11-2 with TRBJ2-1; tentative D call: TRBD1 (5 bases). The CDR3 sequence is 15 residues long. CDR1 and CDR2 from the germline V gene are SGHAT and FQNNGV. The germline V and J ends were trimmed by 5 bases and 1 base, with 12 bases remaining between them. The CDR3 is CASSDGAHSYNEQFF. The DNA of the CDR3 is TGTGCCAGCAGCGATGGGGCGCATTCCTACAATGAGCAGTTCTTC.

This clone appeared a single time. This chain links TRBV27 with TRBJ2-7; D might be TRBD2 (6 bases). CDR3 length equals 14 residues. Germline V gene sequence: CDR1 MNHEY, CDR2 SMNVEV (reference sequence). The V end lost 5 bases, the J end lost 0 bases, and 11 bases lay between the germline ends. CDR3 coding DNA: TGTGCCAGCAGTCAAGGAGGGGTCTCCTACGAGCAGTACTTC. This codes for CASSQGGVSYEQYF.

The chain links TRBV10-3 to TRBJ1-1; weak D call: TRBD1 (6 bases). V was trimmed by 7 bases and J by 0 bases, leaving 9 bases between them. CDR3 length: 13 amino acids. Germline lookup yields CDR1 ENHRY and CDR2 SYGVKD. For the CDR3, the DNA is TGTGCCATCACTGGGACACTGAACACTGAAGCTTTCTTT. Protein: CAITGTLNTEAFF.

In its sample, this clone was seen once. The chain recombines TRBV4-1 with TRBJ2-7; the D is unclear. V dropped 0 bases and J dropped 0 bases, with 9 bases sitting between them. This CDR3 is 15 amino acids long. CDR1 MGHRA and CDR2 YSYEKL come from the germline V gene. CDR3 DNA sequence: TGCGCCAGCAGCCAAGATATTGGGTACTCCTACGAGCAGTACTTC. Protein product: CASSQDIGYSYEQYF.

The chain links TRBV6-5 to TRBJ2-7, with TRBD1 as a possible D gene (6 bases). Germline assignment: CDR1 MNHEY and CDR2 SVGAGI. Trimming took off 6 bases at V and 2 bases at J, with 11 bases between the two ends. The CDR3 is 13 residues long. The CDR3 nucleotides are TGTGCCAGCAGGAGACAGGCAACCTACGAGCAGTACTTC. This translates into CASRRQATYEQYF.

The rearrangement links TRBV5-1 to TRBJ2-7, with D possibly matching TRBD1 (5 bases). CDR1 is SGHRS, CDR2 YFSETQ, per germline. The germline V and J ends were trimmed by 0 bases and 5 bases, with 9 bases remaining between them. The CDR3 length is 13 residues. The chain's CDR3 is CASSLAGSHEQYF. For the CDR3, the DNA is TGCGCCAGCAGCTTGGCAGGGTCCCACGAGCAGTACTTC.

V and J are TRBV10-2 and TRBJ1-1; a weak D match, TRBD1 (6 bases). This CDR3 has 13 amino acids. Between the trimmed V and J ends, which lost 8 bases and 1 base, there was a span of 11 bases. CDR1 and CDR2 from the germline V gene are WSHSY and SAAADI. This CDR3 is CASHGGRNTEAFF. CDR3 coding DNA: TGCGCCAGCCACGGGGGGCGGAACACTGAAGCTTTCTTT.

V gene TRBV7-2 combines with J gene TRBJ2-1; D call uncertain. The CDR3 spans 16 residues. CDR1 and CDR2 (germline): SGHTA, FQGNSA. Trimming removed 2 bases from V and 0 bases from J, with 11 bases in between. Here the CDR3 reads CASSLLAPSSYNEQFF. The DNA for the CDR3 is TGTGCCAGCAGCTTATTAGCACCTAGCTCCTACAATGAGCAGTTCTTC.

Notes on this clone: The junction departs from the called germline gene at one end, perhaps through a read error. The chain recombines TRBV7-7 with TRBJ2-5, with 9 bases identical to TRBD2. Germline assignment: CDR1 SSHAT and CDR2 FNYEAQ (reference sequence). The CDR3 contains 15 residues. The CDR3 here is CASSLDSGRQETQYF. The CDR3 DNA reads TGTGCTAGCAGCTTGGATAGCGGGAGACAAGAGACCCAGTACTTC. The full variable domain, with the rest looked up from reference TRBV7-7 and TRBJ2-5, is GAGVSQSPRYKVTKRGQDVTLRCDPISSHATLYWYQQALGQGPEFLTYFNYEAQPDKSGLPSDRFSAERPEGSISTLTIQRTEQRDSAMYRCASSLDSGRQETQYFGPGTRLLVL.

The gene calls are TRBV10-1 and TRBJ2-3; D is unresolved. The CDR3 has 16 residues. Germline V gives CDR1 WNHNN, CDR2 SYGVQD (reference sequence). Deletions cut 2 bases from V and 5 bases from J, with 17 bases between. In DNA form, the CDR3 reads TGCGCCAGCAGTGAGGCCCTCTTAGGACCGCAAGATACGCAGTATTTT. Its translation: CASSEALLGPQDTQYF.

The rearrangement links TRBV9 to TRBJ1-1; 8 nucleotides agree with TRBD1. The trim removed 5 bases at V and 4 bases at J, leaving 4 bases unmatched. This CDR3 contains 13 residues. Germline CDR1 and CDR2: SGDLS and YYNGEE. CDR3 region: CASRGQGSTEAFF. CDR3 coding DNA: TGTGCCAGCAGAGGACAGGGCAGCACTGAAGCTTTCTTT.

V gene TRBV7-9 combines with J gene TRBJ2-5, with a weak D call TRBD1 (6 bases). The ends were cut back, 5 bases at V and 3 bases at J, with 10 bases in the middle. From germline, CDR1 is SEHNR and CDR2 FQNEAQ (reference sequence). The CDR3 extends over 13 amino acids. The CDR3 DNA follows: TGTGCCAGCAGCCCTTGGACAGAAGAGACCCAGTACTTC. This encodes CASSPWTEETQYF.

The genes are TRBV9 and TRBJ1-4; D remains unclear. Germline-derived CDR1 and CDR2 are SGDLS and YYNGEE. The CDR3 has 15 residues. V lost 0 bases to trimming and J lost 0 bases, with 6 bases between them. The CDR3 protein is CASSVEGTTNEKLFF. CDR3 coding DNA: TGTGCCAGCAGCGTAGAGGGAACAACTAATGAAAAACTGTTTTTT.

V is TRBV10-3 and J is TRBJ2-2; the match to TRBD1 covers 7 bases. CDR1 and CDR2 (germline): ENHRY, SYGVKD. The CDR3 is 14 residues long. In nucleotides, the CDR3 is TGTGCGGGTAGGGGGCTCAATGGGACCGGGGAGCTGTTTTTT. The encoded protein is CAGRGLNGTGELFF.

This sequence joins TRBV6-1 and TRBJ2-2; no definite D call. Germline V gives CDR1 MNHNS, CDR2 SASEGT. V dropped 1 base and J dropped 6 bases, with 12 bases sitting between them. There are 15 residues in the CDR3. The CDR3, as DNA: TGTGCCAGCAGTGAAGTCGGGCCCCCTTCCGGGGAGCTGTTTTTT. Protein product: CASSEVGPPSGELFF.

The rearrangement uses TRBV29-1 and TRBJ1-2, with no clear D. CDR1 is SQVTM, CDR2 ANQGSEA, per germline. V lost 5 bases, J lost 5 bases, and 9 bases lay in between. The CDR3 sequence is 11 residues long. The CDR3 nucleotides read TGCAGCGTTCACGACCGGTATGGCTACACCTTC. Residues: CSVHDRYGYTF.

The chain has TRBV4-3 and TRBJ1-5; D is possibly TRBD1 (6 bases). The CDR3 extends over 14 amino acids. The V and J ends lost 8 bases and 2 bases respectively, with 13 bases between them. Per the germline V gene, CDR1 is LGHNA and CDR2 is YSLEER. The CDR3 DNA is TGCGCCAGCCTCCTCGGGGGCGGCAATCAGCCCCAGCATTTT. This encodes CASLLGGGNQPQHF.

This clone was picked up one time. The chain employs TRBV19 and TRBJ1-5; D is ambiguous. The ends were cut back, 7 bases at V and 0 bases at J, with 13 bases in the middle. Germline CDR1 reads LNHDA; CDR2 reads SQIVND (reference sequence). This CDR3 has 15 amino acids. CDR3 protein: CASTRTGDSNQPQHF. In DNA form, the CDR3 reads TGTGCCAGTACCAGGACGGGAGATAGCAATCAGCCCCAGCATTTT.

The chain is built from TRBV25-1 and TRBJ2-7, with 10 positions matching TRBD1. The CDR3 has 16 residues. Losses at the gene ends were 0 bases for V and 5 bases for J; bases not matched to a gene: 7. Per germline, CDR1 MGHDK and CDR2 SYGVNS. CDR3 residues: CASSEYPGDRGHEQYF. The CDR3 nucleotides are TGTGCCAGCAGTGAATATCCTGGGGACAGGGGACACGAGCAGTACTTC.

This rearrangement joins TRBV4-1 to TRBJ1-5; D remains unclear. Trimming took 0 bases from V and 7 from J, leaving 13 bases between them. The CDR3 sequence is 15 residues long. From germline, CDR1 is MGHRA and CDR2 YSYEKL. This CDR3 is CASSQDQDLGQPQHF. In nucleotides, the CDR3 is TGCGCCAGCAGCCAAGATCAGGATTTAGGGCAGCCCCAGCATTTT.

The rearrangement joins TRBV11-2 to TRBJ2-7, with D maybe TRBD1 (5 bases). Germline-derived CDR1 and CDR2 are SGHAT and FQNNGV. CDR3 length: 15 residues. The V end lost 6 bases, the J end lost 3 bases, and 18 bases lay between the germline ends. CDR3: CASRDNRIRVYEQYF. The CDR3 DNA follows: TGTGCCAGCAGGGATAACAGGATCCGGGTCTACGAGCAGTACTTC.

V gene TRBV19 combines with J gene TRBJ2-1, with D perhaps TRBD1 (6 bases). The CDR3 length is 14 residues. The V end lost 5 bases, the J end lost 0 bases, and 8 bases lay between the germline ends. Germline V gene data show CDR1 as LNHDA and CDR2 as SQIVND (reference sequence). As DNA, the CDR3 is TGTGCCAGTAGTGTGGACAGCTCCTACAATGAGCAGTTCTTC. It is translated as CASSVDSSYNEQFF.